These 13 T cell receptor beta chains share one sample of origin, sequenced in a study of T cells in Graves' hyperthyroidism and ophthalmopathy. Amplified regions were TCR beta CDR3 sequences from RNA transcripts. Carried out on the TCR CDR3, a first-round RT-PCR used the HTBI primer set. In TCRdb, the multiplex PCR reads were re-called with MiXCR into one record per CDR3 protein. There are approximately 370,000 distinct CDR3 sequences in the sample; 17% occur only once, and approximately 30% lies in the top ten. Specimen: blood. Source of these receptors: a woman aged 25 to 39 with Graves' hyperthyroidism that later progressed to Graves' ophthalmopathy.

At least ten counts were recorded for this clonotype. DNA for the CDR3: TGTGCCATCAGCGACAGTAGCAATCAGCCCCAGCATTTT. Amino acid sequence: CAISDSSNQPQHF. The chain is built from TRBV10-3 and TRBJ1-5; D possibly corresponds to TRBD1 (5 bases). The CDR3 runs 13 residues. V lost 6 bases, J lost 0 bases, and 6 bases lay in between. Germline V gene lookup returns CDR1 ENHRY and CDR2 SYGVKD.

This clonotype turned up a few times. CDR3 DNA: TGTGCCAGCAGCCAATTCAGGGGCACTGAAGCTTTCTTT. Amino acid sequence: CASSQFRGTEAFF. The chain joins TRBV3-1 to TRBJ1-1; a weak D match, TRBD1 (6 bases). Germline assignment: CDR1 LGHDT and CDR2 YNNKEL (reference sequence). The CDR3 contains 13 residues. V lost 2 bases, J lost 4 bases, and 8 bases lay in between.

This clonotype was recorded many times. The chain has TRBV7-2 and TRBJ2-2; D possibly corresponds to TRBD1 (7 bases). Per germline, CDR1 SGHTA and CDR2 FQGNSA. The CDR3 length is 18 residues. Deletions cut 7 bases from V and 4 bases from J, with 25 bases between. CDR3 nucleotide sequence: TGTGCCAGCAAGTTCTCCCACGTGGGGCAGGGGGGCACCGGGGAGCTGTTTTTT. Its translation is CASKFSHVGQGGTGELFF. The full variable domain, in which reference TRBV7-2 and TRBJ2-2 provide the parts outside the CDR3, is GAGVSQSPSNKVTEKGKDVELRCDPISGHTALYWYRQSLGQGLEFLIYFQGNSAPDKSGLPSDRFSAERTGGSVSTLTIQRTQQEDSAVYLCASKFSHVGQGGTGELFFGEGSRLTVL.

This clonotype was recorded at least ten times. Here the CDR3 reads CASSSAISTDTQYF. The CDR3 DNA sequence: TGTGCCAGCAGCTCGGCAATCAGCACAGATACGCAGTATTTT. The chain combines TRBV11-2 with TRBJ2-3; D unclear. This CDR3 is 14 amino acids long. Germline-derived CDR1 and CDR2 are SGHAT and FQNNGV. Between the trimmed V and J ends, which lost 4 bases and 0 bases, there was a span of 8 bases. Full variable domain (outside the CDR3, taken from reference TRBV11-2 and TRBJ2-3): EAGVAQSPRYKIIEKRQSVAFWCNPISGHATLYWYQQILGQGPKLLIQFQNNGVVDDSQLPKDRFSAERLKGVDSTLKIQPAKLEDSAVYLCASSSAISTDTQYFGPGTRLTVL.

The J gene is TRBJ2-1, the V gene TRBV19; D gene unclear. The CDR3 loop spans 18 amino acids. Looked up from germline, CDR1 is LNHDA and CDR2 is SQIVND (reference sequence). V lost 3 bases and J 0 bases, leaving 18 bases between the germline ends. The CDR3 reads CASSMGIPVQSSYNEQFF. The CDR3 nucleotides read TGTGCCAGTAGTATGGGTATCCCGGTCCAGAGCTCCTACAATGAGCAGTTCTTC.

This chain joins TRBV2 and TRBJ1-1, with a tentative D call TRBD1 (5 bases). V shed 2 bases and J shed 4 bases, with 11 bases lying between them. The CDR3 runs 14 residues. Per the germline V gene, CDR1 is SNHLY and CDR2 is FYNNEI. The CDR3 reads CASSEQGRFTEAFF. The CDR3 DNA reads TGTGCCAGCAGTGAACAGGGAAGGTTCACTGAAGCTTTCTTT. The full variable domain, its missing parts supplied by reference TRBV2 and TRBJ1-1, is EPEVTQTPSHQVTQMGQEVILRCVPISNHLYFYWYRQILGQKVEFLVSFYNNEISEKSEIFDDQFSVERPDGSNFTLKIRSTKLEDSAMYFCASSEQGRFTEAFFGQGTRLTVV.

In its sample, this clonotype was seen many times. This chain uses TRBV12-3 or TRBV12-4 with TRBJ2-5; D is possibly TRBD2 (5 bases). The CDR3 covers 16 residues. V was shortened by 7 bases and J by 0 bases, with 18 bases between the two germline ends. The CDR3 region has the DNA TGTGCCAGCATGCCCCCGGTATCGGGGTACCAAGAGACCCAGTACTTC. Its protein product is CASMPPVSGYQETQYF.

This clonotype was detected ten times or more. The V call is TRBV19, the J call TRBJ1-5; 7 bases align to TRBD1. Trimming removed 7 bases from V and 0 bases from J; junction bases left unmatched: 15. The CDR3 totals 18 residues. Germline V CDR1 and CDR2: LNHDA, SQIVND (reference sequence). The CDR3 coding sequence is TGTGCCAGTACCTGGAACAGGGGTGCGGCAGATAGCAATCAGCCCCAGCATTTT. Translated, it gives CASTWNRGAADSNQPQHF.

This clonotype was observed a handful of times. V gene TRBV5-5 combines with J gene TRBJ1-3, with D uncertain. CDR3 size: 16 residues. V dropped 3 bases and J dropped 3 bases, with 16 bases sitting between them. Germline V gene lookup returns CDR1 SGHKS and CDR2 YYEKEE (reference sequence). The chain's CDR3 is CASSSYLWGGGNTIYF. The CDR3 DNA is TGTGCCAGCAGCTCCTACCTTTGGGGAGGTGGAAACACCATATATTTT. The whole variable domain, filled in from reference TRBV5-5 and TRBJ1-3, reads DAGVTQSPTHLIKTRGQQVTLRCSPISGHKSVSWYQQVLGQGPQFIFQYYEKEERGRGNFPDRFSARQFPNYSSELNVNALLLGDSALYLCASSSYLWGGGNTIYFGEGSWLTVV.

This clonotype was recorded many times. The V call is TRBV27, the J call TRBJ2-7, with 9 bases fitting TRBD1. Germline V gene data show CDR1 as MNHEY and CDR2 as SMNVEV (reference sequence). This CDR3 spans 16 amino acids. The J segment lost 7 bases and the V segment lost 1 base, leaving 11 bases of the junction unmatched. CDR3 residues: CASSLLPGQGRWEQYF. The CDR3 nucleotides are TGTGCCAGCAGTTTATTGCCGGGACAGGGTAGGTGGGAGCAGTACTTC.

The chain has TRBV7-2 and TRBJ1-5, with a tentative D call TRBD1 (6 bases). The CDR3 sequence is 14 residues long. CDR1 and CDR2 from the germline V gene are SGHTA and FQGNSA. Trimming took 5 bases from V and 6 from J, leaving 14 bases between them. The CDR3 region is CASSDASGAQPQHF. The CDR3, as DNA: TGTGCCAGCAGCGACGCTTCGGGGGCTCAGCCCCAGCATTTT.

This chain connects TRBV6-5 to TRBJ1-2; 12 bases match TRBD1. The germline gives CDR1 MNHEY, CDR2 SVGAGI. This CDR3 contains 17 residues. V dropped 1 base and J dropped 4; count of bases not matched to a gene: 7. The CDR3 sequence is CASSYWGQGAQSYGYTF. CDR3 sequence (DNA): TGTGCCAGCAGTTACTGGGGACAGGGGGCGCAGAGCTATGGCTACACCTTC.

The CDR3 DNA sequence: TGTGCCACCGCTCGACTGGTAAACTCTGGGGCCAACGTCCTGACTTTC. Protein product: CATARLVNSGANVLTF. The chain couples TRBV6-1 to TRBJ2-6, with D unclear. V was pared by 10 bases and J by 0 bases, with 16 bases between. Per germline, CDR1 MNHNS and CDR2 SASEGT. The CDR3 is 16 residues long.